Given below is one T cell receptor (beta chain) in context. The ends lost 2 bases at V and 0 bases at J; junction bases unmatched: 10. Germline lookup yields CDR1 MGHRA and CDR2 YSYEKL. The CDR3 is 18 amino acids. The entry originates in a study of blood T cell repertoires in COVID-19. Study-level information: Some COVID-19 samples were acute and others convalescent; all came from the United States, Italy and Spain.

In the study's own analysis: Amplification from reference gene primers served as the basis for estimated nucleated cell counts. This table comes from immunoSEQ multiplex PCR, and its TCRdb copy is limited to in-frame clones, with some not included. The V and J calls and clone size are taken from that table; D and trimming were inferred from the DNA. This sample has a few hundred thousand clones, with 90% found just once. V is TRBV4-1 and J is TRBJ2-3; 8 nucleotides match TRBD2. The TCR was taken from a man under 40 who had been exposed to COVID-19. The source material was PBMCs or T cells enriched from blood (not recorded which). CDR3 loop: CASSQRKRGGGSTDTQYF. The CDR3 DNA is TGCGCCAGCAGCCAACGGAAAAGGGGCGGGGGGAGCACAGATACGCAGTATTTT.